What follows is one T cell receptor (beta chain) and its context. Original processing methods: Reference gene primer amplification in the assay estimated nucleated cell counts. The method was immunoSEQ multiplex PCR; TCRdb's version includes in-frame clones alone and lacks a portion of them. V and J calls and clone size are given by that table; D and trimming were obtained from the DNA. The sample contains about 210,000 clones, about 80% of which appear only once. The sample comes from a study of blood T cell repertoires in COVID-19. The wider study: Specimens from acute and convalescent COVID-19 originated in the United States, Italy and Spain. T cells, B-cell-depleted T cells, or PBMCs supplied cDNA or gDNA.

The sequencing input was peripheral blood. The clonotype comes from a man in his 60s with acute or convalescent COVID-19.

Written as DNA, the CDR3 is TGTGCCAGTAGCCGGGACAGGGCTCTCCTTAATGAAAAACTGTTTTTT. Residues: CASSRDRALLNEKLFF. The J gene is TRBJ1-4, the V gene TRBV19; 9 nucleotides line up with TRBD1. Germline V gene sequence: CDR1 LNHDA, CDR2 SQIVND (reference sequence). This CDR3 region has 16 residues. Unmatched junction bases numbered 9, after V lost 6 bases and J lost 4 bases.